The clone carrying this TCR beta chain was seen at least ten times. Its matching antigen is unknown. With V trimmed by 8 bases and J by 3 bases, 6 bases remained unmatched. Germline CDR1 SQVTM, CDR2 ANQGSEA. The CDR3 has 13 residues. TCRdb re-called the multiplex PCR reads through MiXCR, storing one row per CDR3 protein. The data show 130,000 or so distinct CDR3 sequences, about a fifth seen once. These data belong to a study of breast tumors, draining lymph nodes, adjacent tissues. The lymph nodes were axillary draining lymph nodes from breast cancer patients. Findings of the study overall: Data only fit, rather than demonstrated, lymph node origin of most tumor T cells. Most tumor T cells seemingly derive from lymph node, then expand in tumor. Tumors had less TCR diversity than lymph nodes, more than nontumor tissue. Compared with basal-like, luminal-like tumors shared significantly more repertoire with nontumor tissue.

Sequencing was done on a sample of axillary lymph node tissue. The TCR sequence derives from a female donor with breast cancer. Some clones in this sample may be carry-over from other donors' samples. The chain combines TRBV29-1 with TRBJ2-1; TRBD2 matches 8 bases. CDR3 sequence: CSTRLASYNEQFF. The CDR3 bases are TGCAGCACGAGACTAGCGAGCTACAATGAGCAGTTCTTC.